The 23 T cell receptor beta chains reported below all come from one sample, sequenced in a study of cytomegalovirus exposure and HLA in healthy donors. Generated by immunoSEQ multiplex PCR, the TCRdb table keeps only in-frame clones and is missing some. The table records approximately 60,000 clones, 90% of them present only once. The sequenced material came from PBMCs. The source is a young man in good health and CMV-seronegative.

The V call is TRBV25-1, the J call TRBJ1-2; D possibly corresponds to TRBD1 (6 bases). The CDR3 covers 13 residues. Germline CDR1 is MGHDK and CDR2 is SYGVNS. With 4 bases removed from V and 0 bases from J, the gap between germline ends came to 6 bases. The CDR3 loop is CASSGTANYGYTF. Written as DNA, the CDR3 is TGTGCCAGCAGTGGGACAGCTAACTATGGCTACACCTTC.

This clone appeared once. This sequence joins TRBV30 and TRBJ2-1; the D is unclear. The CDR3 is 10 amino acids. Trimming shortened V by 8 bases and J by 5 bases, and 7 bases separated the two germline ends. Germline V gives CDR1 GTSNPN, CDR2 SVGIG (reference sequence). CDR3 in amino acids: CAILHNEQFF. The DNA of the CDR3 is TGTGCCATTCTCCACAATGAGCAGTTCTTC.

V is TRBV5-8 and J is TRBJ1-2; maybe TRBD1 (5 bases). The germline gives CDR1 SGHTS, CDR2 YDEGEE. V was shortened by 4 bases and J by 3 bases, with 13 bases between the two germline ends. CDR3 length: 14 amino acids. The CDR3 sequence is CASSPGGGDYGYTF. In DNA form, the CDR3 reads TGTGCCAGCAGCCCCGGCGGGGGTGACTATGGCTACACCTTC.

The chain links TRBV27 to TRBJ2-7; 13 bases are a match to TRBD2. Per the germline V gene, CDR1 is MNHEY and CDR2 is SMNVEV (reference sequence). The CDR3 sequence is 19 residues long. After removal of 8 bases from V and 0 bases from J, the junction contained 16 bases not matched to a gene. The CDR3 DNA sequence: TGTGCCAGCCGCCGCCTCGGACTAGCGGGAGAGACTTACTCCTACGAGCAGTACTTC. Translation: CASRRLGLAGETYSYEQYF.

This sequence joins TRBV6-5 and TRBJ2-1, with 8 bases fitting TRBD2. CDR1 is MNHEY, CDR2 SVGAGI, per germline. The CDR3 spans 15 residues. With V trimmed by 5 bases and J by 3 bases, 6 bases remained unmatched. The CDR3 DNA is TGTGCCAGCAGTCCCAGCGGGAGTGGCTACAATGAGCAGTTCTTC. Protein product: CASSPSGSGYNEQFF.

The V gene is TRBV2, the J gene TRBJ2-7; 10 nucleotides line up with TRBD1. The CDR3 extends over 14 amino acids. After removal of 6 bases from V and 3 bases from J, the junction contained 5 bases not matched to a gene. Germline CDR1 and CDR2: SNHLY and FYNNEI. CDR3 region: CASRSGTGDYEQYF. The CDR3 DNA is TGTGCCAGCAGGTCCGGGACAGGGGACTACGAGCAGTACTTC.

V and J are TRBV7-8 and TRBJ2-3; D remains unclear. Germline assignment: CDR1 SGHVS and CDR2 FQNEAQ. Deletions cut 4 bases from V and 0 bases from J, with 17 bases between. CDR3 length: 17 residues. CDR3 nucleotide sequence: TGTGCCAGCAGCTCCCTCGAGGCCACTCCTAGCACAGATACGCAGTATTTT. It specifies CASSSLEATPSTDTQYF. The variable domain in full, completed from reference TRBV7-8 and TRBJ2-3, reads GAGVSQSPRYKVAKRGQDVALRCDPISGHVSLFWYQQALGQGPEFLTYFQNEAQLDKSGLPSDRFFAERPEGSVSTLKIQRTQQEDSAVYLCASSSLEATPSTDTQYFGPGTRLTVL.

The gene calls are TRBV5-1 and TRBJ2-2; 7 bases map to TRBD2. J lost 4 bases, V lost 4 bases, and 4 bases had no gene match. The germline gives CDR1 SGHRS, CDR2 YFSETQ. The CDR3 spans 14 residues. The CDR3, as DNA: TGCGCCAGCAGCCCCAGCGGGACCACCGGGGAGCTGTTTTTT. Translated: CASSPSGTTGELFF.

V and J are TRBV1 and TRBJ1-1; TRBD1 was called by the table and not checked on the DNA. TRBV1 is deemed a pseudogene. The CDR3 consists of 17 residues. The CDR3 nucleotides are TGCACCAGCAGCCTCACCGGGACAGGGGAGGTATATACTGAAGCTTTCTTT. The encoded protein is CTSSLTGTGEVYTEAFF.

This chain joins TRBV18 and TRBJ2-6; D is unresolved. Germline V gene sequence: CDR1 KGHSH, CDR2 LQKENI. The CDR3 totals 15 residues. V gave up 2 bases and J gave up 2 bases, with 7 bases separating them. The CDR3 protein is CASSPIVAGANVLTF. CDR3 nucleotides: TGTGCCAGCTCACCAATAGTAGCTGGGGCCAACGTCCTGACTTTC.

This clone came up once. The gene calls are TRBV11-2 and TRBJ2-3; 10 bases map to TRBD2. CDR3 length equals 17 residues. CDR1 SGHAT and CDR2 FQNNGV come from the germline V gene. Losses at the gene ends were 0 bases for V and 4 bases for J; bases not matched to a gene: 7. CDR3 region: CASSLEILAGEADTQYF. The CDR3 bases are TGTGCCAGCAGCTTAGAGATTCTAGCGGGAGAGGCAGATACGCAGTATTTT.

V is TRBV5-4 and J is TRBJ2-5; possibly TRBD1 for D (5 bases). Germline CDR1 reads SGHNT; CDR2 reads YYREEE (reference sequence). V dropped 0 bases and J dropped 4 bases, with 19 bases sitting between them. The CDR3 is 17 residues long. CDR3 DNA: TGTGCCAGCAGCTTGGCTGGCAGGGCGGTTTCGGGAGAGACCCAGTACTTC. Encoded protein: CASSLAGRAVSGETQYF.

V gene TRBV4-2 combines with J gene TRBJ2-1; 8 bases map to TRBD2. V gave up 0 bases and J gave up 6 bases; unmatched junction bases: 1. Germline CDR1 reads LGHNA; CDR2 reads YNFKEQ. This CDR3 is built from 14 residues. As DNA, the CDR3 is TGTGCCAGCAGCCAAGAGAGCGGGAGCAATGAGCAGTTCTTC. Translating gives CASSQESGSNEQFF.

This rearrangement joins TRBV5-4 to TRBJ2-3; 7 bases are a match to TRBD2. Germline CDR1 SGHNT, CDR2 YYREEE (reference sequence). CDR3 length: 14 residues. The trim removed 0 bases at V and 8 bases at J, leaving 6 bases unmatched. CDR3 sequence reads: CASSLAFGGGTQYF. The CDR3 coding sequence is TGTGCCAGCAGCTTGGCCTTTGGCGGGGGTACGCAGTATTTT.

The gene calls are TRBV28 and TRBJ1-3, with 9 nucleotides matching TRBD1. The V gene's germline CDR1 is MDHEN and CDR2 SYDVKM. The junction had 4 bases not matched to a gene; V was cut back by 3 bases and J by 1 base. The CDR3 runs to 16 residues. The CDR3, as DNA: TGTGCCAGCAGTTTTGGGGACAGGGCGTCTGGAAACACCATATATTTT. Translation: CASSFGDRASGNTIYF.

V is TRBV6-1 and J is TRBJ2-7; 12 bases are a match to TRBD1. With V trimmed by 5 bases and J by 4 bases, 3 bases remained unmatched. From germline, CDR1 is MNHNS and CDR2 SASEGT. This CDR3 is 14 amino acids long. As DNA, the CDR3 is TGTGCCAGCAGTCCGGGACAGGGGGCTTACGAGCAGTACTTC. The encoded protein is CASSPGQGAYEQYF.

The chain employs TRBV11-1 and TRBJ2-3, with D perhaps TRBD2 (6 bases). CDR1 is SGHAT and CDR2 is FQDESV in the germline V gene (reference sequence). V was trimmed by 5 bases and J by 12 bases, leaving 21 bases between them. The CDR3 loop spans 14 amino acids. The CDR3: CASSPIRGSRLQYF. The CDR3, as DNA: TGTGCCAGCAGCCCCATCCGGGGGAGTCGTCTCCAGTATTTT.

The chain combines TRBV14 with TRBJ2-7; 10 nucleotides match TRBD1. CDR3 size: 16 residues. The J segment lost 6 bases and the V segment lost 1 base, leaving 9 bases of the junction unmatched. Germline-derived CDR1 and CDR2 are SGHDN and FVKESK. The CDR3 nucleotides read TGTGCCAGCAGCCAAGCCGACAGGGGGCGCCTCCGCGAGCAGTACTTC. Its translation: CASSQADRGRLREQYF.

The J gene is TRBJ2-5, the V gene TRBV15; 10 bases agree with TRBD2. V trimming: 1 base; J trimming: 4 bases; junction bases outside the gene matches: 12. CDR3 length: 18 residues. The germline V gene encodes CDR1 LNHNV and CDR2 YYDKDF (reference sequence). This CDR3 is CATSRAVGLAGVVETQYF. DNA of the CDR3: TGTGCCACCAGCAGAGCGGTGGGGCTAGCGGGAGTGGTAGAGACCCAGTACTTC.

CDR3 residues: CASNLLAGKETQYF. The CDR3, as DNA: TGTGCCAGCAATTTACTAGCGGGTAAAGAGACCCAGTACTTC. The rearrangement links TRBV6-6 to TRBJ2-5; 9 bases line up with TRBD2. This CDR3 has 14 residues. The J segment lost 3 bases and the V segment lost 7 bases, leaving 6 bases of the junction unmatched. CDR1 MNHNY and CDR2 SVGAGI come from the germline V gene (reference sequence).

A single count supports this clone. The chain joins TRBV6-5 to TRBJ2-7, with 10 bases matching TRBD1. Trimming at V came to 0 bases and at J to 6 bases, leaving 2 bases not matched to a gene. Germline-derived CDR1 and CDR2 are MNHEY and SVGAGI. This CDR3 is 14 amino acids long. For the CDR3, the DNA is TGTGCCAGCAGTTACTCCGGGACAGGGGCCGAGCAGTACTTC. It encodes CASSYSGTGAEQYF.

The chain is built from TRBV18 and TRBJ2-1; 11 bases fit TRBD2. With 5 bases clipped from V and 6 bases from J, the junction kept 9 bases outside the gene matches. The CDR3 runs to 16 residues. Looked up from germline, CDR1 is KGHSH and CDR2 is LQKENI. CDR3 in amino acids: CASSSAGTSGPNEQFF. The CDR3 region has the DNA TGTGCCAGCTCAAGCGCCGGGACTAGCGGACCCAATGAGCAGTTCTTC.

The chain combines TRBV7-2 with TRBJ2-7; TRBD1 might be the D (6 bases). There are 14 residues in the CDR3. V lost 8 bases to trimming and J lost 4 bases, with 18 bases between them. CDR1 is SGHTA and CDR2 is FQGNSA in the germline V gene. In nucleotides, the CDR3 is TGTGCCAGCGGTTCCGGGACAAAGCCATACGAGCAGTACTTC. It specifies CASGSGTKPYEQYF.